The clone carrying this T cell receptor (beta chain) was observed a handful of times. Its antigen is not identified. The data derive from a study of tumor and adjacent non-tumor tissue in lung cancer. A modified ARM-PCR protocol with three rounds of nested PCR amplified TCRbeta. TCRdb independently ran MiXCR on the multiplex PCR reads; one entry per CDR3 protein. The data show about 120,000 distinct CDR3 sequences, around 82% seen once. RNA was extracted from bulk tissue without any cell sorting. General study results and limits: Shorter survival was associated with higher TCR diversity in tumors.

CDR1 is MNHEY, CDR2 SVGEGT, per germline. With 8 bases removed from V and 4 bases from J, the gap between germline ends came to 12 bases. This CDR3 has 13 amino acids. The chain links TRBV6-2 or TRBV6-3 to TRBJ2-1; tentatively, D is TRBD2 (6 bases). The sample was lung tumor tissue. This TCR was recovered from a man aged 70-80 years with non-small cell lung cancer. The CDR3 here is CASARDSYNEQFF. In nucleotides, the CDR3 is TGTGCCAGCGCTCGGGACTCTTACAATGAGCAGTTCTTC.